A single sample gave rise to the 11 T cell receptor beta chains below, sequenced in a study of tumor and adjacent non-tumor tissue in lung cancer. Three rounds of nested PCR, following a modified ARM-PCR protocol, produced the TCRbeta library. TCRdb reanalysed the multiplex PCR reads using MiXCR and keeps one entry per CDR3 protein. The sample consists of 100,000 to 150,000 distinct CDR3 sequences, approximately 66% of them appearing once. No cell sorting was done before RNA was extracted from the tissue. The specimen was lung tumor tissue. The receptors were gathered from a man in his thirties or forties with non-small cell lung cancer.

With regard to this clonotype: The junction departs from germline at one end; a sequencing error may be responsible. This chain connects TRBV12-3 or TRBV12-4 to TRBJ2-7; D may be TRBD2 (5 bases). The CDR3 loop spans 13 amino acids. The CDR3: CASSSGFGNDQYF. The CDR3 nucleotides read TGTGCCAGCAGTTCCGGGTTCGGGAACGACCAGTACTTC.

Details on this clonotype: The junction and the germline gene differ at one end; a read error may be behind it. The V and J genes are TRBV12-3 or TRBV12-4 and TRBJ1-6; 7 bases fit TRBD1. This CDR3 is built from 14 residues. In DNA, the CDR3 is TGTGCCAGCAGTCGGGACAGTGTAATTTCACCCCTCCGCTTT. Translated, it gives CASSRDSVISPLRF.

In this sample, this clonotype turned up many times. The chain uses TRBV5-4 and TRBJ2-5; the match to TRBD2 covers 8 bases. The CDR3 extends over 15 amino acids. Per the germline V gene, CDR1 is SGHNT and CDR2 is YYREEE (reference sequence). Trimming took 4 bases from V and 6 from J; bases not matched to a gene: 11. The CDR3 sequence is CASSLAGSGEQTQYF. CDR3 DNA sequence: TGTGCCAGCAGCCTCGCGGGTAGCGGGGAACAGACCCAGTACTTC.

On this clonotype: The conserved closing phenylalanine or tryptophan is absent in this CDR3, likely reflecting a read error. This chain connects TRBV4-1 to TRBJ2-1; D gene ambiguous. The CDR3 is made up of 17 amino acids. Germline lookup yields CDR1 MGHRA and CDR2 YSYEKL. This chain's CDR3 is CARSQDEARNSYNEQFL. The DNA of the CDR3 is TGCGCCAGAAGCCAAGATGAGGCGCGGAACTCCTACAATGAGCAGTTCCTC.

This clonotype was recorded at least ten times. The chain uses TRBV6-1 and TRBJ2-1, with no clear D. Between the trimmed V and J ends, which lost 2 bases and 8 bases, there was a span of 10 bases. This CDR3 is 13 amino acids long. The germline CDR1 and CDR2 sequences are MNHNS and SASEGT. The CDR3 is CASSEILSDEQFF. CDR3 nucleotides: TGTGCCAGCAGTGAAATCCTTTCGGATGAGCAGTTCTTC.

Regarding this clonotype: The germline gene is not matched at one end of the junction; a read error may be the cause. The gene calls are TRBV6-2 or TRBV6-3 and TRBJ2-1; D is unresolved. Germline loops: CDR1 MNHEY, CDR2 SVGEGT. This CDR3 spans 13 amino acids. CDR3 nucleotides: TGTACCAGCAATTCAACCTCCTACGATGAGCAGTTCTTC. As protein: CTSNSTSYDEQFF.

This rearrangement joins TRBV5-1 to TRBJ1-5; D not resolved. CDR1 SGHRS and CDR2 YFSETQ come from the germline V gene. The CDR3 totals 14 residues. V was cut by 0 bases and J by 9 bases, with 13 bases left in between. CDR3 sequence: CASSLAGDMRPQHF. CDR3 in DNA: TGCGCCAGCAGCTTGGCCGGGGATATGCGGCCCCAGCATTTT.

This clonotype was recorded only once. The V and J genes are TRBV6-1 and TRBJ2-3; 7 nucleotides line up with TRBD2. The J segment lost 5 bases and the V segment lost 4 bases, leaving 3 bases of the junction unmatched. The CDR3 consists of 13 residues. The V gene's germline CDR1 is MNHNS and CDR2 SASEGT. DNA for the CDR3: TGTGCCAGCAGTGGCGGGGGATTAGATACGCAGTATTTT. Protein: CASSGGGLDTQYF.

The chain carries TRBV20-1 and TRBJ2-3; D might be TRBD1 or TRBD2, each matching 6 bases. Between the trimmed V and J ends, which lost 4 bases and 11 bases, there was a span of 28 bases. Germline V gives CDR1 DFQATT, CDR2 SNEGSKA (reference sequence). The CDR3 runs 16 residues. CDR3 coding DNA: TGCAGTGCTACAGGGCGTCTATCGGGGGCCCGGAGGGAGCAGTATTTT. Amino acid sequence: CSATGRLSGARREQYF.

Concerning this clonotype: This likely comes from a read error, as the CDR3 has no conserved phenylalanine or tryptophan at its end. Because the CDR3's place on the DNA is in doubt, the DNA is left out and the CDR3 is given as listed by TCRdb. This chain connects TRBV12-3 or TRBV12-4 to TRBJ1-2; the table assigns TRBD1, which was not confirmed against the DNA. With termini counted, the CDR3 has 13 amino acids. The CDR3 sequence is CASSFTGGYGYAI.

This clonotype was observed a single time. The junction departs from germline at one end; a sequencing error may be responsible. V and J are TRBV20-1 and TRBJ2-1; TRBD2 matches 11 bases. This CDR3 has 14 residues. Germline CDR1 DFQATT, CDR2 SNEGSKA (reference sequence). The CDR3 coding sequence is TGCAGCGCAGATAGCGGGGGGGCCTACAATGAGCAGTCCTTC. This sequence encodes CSADSGGAYNEQSF.